A single sample gave rise to the 21 T cell receptor beta chains below, sequenced in a study of breast tumors, draining lymph nodes, adjacent tissues. TCRdb analysed the multiplex PCR reads with MiXCR anew, one entry per CDR3 protein. This table holds over 200,000 distinct CDR3 sequences, less than 45% found once. Breast cancer patients provided tissue from their axillary draining lymph nodes. The sample comprised axillary lymph node tissue. The source of these receptors is a female donor with breast cancer. Some clones in this sample may be carry-over from other donors' samples.

This chain uses TRBV11-3 with TRBJ2-7; D may correspond to TRBD1 or TRBD2 (5 bases each). The CDR3 sequence is 14 residues long. Trimming left V 5 bases short and J 3 bases short, with 14 bases between. In germline, CDR1 is SGHNT, CDR2 YENEEA. As DNA, the CDR3 is TGTGCCAGCAGCCTTCCCGGGACGGACTACGAGCAGTACTTC. It specifies CASSLPGTDYEQYF.

This clonotype has at least ten counts. The chain links TRBV7-8 to TRBJ1-6; TRBD1 might be the D (5 bases). Germline lookup yields CDR1 SGHVS and CDR2 FQNEAQ. V was trimmed by 4 bases and J by 6 bases, leaving 10 bases between them. The CDR3 is 14 amino acids. The CDR3 sequence: CASSSGRGNSPLHF. For the CDR3, the DNA is TGTGCCAGCAGCTCGGGACGGGGTAATTCACCCCTCCACTTT.

The chain employs TRBV2 and TRBJ1-5; 8 nucleotides agree with TRBD1. CDR3 length: 19 amino acids. V lost 4 bases and J lost 3; bases outside the gene matches: 17. The germline V gene encodes CDR1 SNHLY and CDR2 FYNNEI. CDR3: CASSAEARGGTGSNQPQHF. CDR3 nucleotides: TGTGCCAGCAGTGCGGAGGCTCGGGGGGGGACAGGCTCCAATCAGCCCCAGCATTTT.

The CDR3 DNA reads TGCAGTGCTAAGAGGACGGACAGGGGGTATGGTTCCTACGAGCAGTACTTC. It yields the protein CSAKRTDRGYGSYEQYF. The chain combines TRBV20-1 with TRBJ2-7; 10 bases are a match to TRBD1. The J segment lost 1 base and the V segment lost 4 bases, leaving 13 bases of the junction unmatched. The CDR3 has 17 amino acids. The germline gives CDR1 DFQATT, CDR2 SNEGSKA (reference sequence).

This clonotype came up many times. V and J are TRBV20-1 and TRBJ2-7, with TRBD2 matching over 9 bases. The CDR3 runs to 14 residues. V trimming: 4 bases; J trimming: 4 bases; junction bases outside the gene matches: 8. In germline, CDR1 is DFQATT, CDR2 SNEGSKA (reference sequence). In DNA, the CDR3 is TGCAGTGCTATATCGCTAGCGGGATTATACGAGCAGTACTTC. Its protein product is CSAISLAGLYEQYF.

This chain connects TRBV11-2 to TRBJ2-6, with a tentative D call TRBD1 (5 bases). The length of the CDR3 is 12 residues. Germline CDR1 is SGHAT and CDR2 is FQNNGV. The V and J ends lost 1 base and 13 bases respectively, with 8 bases between them. The CDR3 DNA is TGTGCCAGCAGCTTAGTGGCAGGGGTCCTGACTTTC. Amino acids: CASSLVAGVLTF.

This clonotype was found many times. V usage is TRBV4-3 and J usage is TRBJ1-2; D gene unclear. Germline-derived CDR1 and CDR2 are LGHNA and YSLEER. V lost 0 bases and J 3 bases, leaving 8 bases between the germline ends. The CDR3 is 14 residues long. In DNA, the CDR3 is TGCGCCAGCAGCCAAGACCCAGAGTACTATGGCTACACCTTC. This gives the protein CASSQDPEYYGYTF.

This clonotype was seen at least ten times. The J gene is TRBJ2-1, the V gene TRBV20-1, with 8 bases identical to TRBD2. The germline gives CDR1 DFQATT, CDR2 SNEGSKA (reference sequence). The CDR3 length is 17 residues. Germline trimming cut 1 base from V and 6 bases from J; bases unmatched to any gene: 14. CDR3 coding DNA: TGCAGTGCTAGAGCGCCCTCCGGGACTAGTTGGACCAATGAGCAGTTCTTC. It codes for CSARAPSGTSWTNEQFF.

The chain links TRBV2 to TRBJ1-4; D is undetermined. The CDR3 totals 12 residues. Trimming pared 8 bases from V and 8 bases from J, leaving 12 bases between. CDR1 and CDR2 from the germline V gene are SNHLY and FYNNEI. The CDR3 loop reads CASLRLGEKLFF. CDR3 sequence (DNA): TGTGCCAGCCTTCGGTTAGGGGAAAAACTGTTTTTT. The full variable domain, with the rest looked up from reference TRBV2 and TRBJ1-4, is EPEVTQTPSHQVTQMGQEVILRCVPISNHLYFYWYRQILGQKVEFLVSFYNNEISEKSEIFDDQFSVERPDGSNFTLKIRSTKLEDSAMYFCASLRLGEKLFFGSGTQLSVL.

Regarding this clonotype: Because it lacks the conserved phenylalanine or tryptophan at the end, this CDR3 is likely a read error. This rearrangement joins TRBV6-5 to TRBJ2-1, with D possibly TRBD2 on 6 matching bases. The CDR3 spans 15 residues. Per germline, CDR1 MNHEY and CDR2 SVGAGI. Trimming took off 2 bases at V and 2 bases at J, with 10 bases between the two ends. The CDR3 DNA sequence: TGTGCCAGCAGTTACAGGGGCGGGGCCTACAATGAGCAGTTCGTC. As protein: CASSYRGGAYNEQFV.

This clonotype was seen repeatedly, ten times or more. This chain links TRBV11-2 with TRBJ2-1, with TRBD2 matching over 12 bases. CDR3 length equals 16 residues. Germline-derived CDR1 and CDR2 are SGHAT and FQNNGV. V trimming: 5 bases; J trimming: 2 bases; junction bases outside the gene matches: 4. The CDR3 sequence: CASSERLAGAYNEQFF. The DNA of the CDR3 is TGTGCCAGCAGCGAAAGACTAGCGGGAGCCTACAATGAGCAGTTCTTC. Drawing the rest from reference TRBV11-2 and TRBJ2-1, the complete variable domain is EAGVAQSPRYKIIEKRQSVAFWCNPISGHATLYWYQQILGQGPKLLIQFQNNGVVDDSQLPKDRFSAERLKGVDSTLKIQPAKLEDSAVYLCASSERLAGAYNEQFFGPGTRLTVL.

This sequence joins TRBV19 and TRBJ1-2, with D hard to call. The CDR3 sequence is 14 residues long. V lost 5 bases, J lost 8 bases, and 18 bases lay in between. Germline V lookup: CDR1 LNHDA, CDR2 SQIVND (reference sequence). The chain's CDR3 is CASSQLAGLGGYTF. For the CDR3, the DNA is TGTGCCAGTAGTCAACTAGCGGGTCTCGGGGGCTACACCTTC.

This clonotype was recorded once. This sequence joins TRBV2 and TRBJ2-1; TRBD1 matches at 7 bases. Germline V gene sequence: CDR1 SNHLY, CDR2 FYNNEI. The junction had 7 bases not matched to a gene; V was cut back by 5 bases and J by 6 bases. The CDR3 spans 14 residues. CDR3 coding DNA: TGTGCCAGCAGTAGGACAGGCGTCTTCAATGAGCAGTTCTTC. Its protein product is CASSRTGVFNEQFF.

This clonotype came up many times. The chain recombines TRBV11-1 with TRBJ1-2; a possible D gene is TRBD1 (5 bases). CDR1 and CDR2 (germline): SGHAT, FQDESV (reference sequence). The germline V and J ends were trimmed by 5 bases and 4 bases, with 14 bases remaining between them. This CDR3 comprises 14 residues. The CDR3, as DNA: TGTGCCAGCAGCCGAGGAGGGGCGGGCTATGGCTACACCTTC. As protein: CASSRGGAGYGYTF. Full variable domain (remainder filled in from reference TRBV11-1 and TRBJ1-2): EAEVAQSPRYKITEKSQAVAFWCDPISGHATLYWYRQILGQGPELLVQFQDESVVDDSQLPKDRFSAERLKGVDSTLKIQPAELGDSAMYLCASSRGGAGYGYTFGSGTRLTVV.

The chain has TRBV7-2 and TRBJ1-6; D is uncertain. The V end lost 7 bases, the J end lost 10 bases, and 8 bases lay between the germline ends. Germline CDR1 and CDR2: SGHTA and FQGNSA. This CDR3 spans 11 amino acids. The CDR3 loop reads CASTLGSPLHF. CDR3 bases: TGTGCCAGCACCCTGGGGTCACCCCTCCACTTT.

Ten or more counts support this clonotype. This chain connects TRBV7-9 to TRBJ2-5; no clear D gene. From germline, CDR1 is SEHNR and CDR2 FQNEAQ (reference sequence). The CDR3 spans 13 residues. The V and J ends lost 1 base and 7 bases respectively, with 10 bases between them. CDR3 sequence: CASSLGIAGTQYF. The CDR3 DNA follows: TGTGCCAGCAGCTTAGGGATCGCCGGGACCCAGTACTTC.

This clonotype was counted ten times or more. J is TRBJ2-7 and V is TRBV18; D unresolved. Germline-derived CDR1 and CDR2 are KGHSH and LQKENI. With 0 bases removed from V and 0 bases from J, the gap between germline ends came to 9 bases. The CDR3 runs 15 residues. The CDR3 DNA sequence: TGTGCCAGCTCACCACCGGATTCACTCTCCTACGAGCAGTACTTC. It specifies CASSPPDSLSYEQYF.

This clonotype showed up just a few times. The chain couples TRBV5-8 to TRBJ1-2, with no clear D. The CDR3 covers 13 residues. V lost 1 base and J 4 bases, leaving 8 bases between the germline ends. Germline CDR1 SGHTS, CDR2 YDEGEE. The CDR3 spells CASSLPGTYGYTF. For the CDR3, the DNA is TGTGCCAGCAGCTTGCCGGGAACCTATGGCTACACCTTC.

This clonotype showed up just a few times. This chain joins TRBV3-1 and TRBJ2-2, with 7 bases fitting TRBD2. This CDR3 is built from 15 residues. Germline lookup yields CDR1 LGHDT and CDR2 YNNKEL (reference sequence). Trimming at V came to 3 bases and at J to 4 bases, leaving 5 bases not matched to a gene. The CDR3 DNA reads as TGTGCCAGCAGCCACCTACTAGCGAGCACCGGGGAGCTGTTTTTT. Residues: CASSHLLASTGELFF.

The rearrangement uses TRBV25-1 and TRBJ2-3; unclear D gene. Germline CDR1 MGHDK, CDR2 SYGVNS. The CDR3 has 12 amino acids. The V end lost 6 bases, the J end lost 5 bases, and 9 bases lay between the germline ends. CDR3: CASSAPGDTQYF. In DNA, the CDR3 is TGTGCCAGCAGCGCCCCGGGAGATACGCAGTATTTT. The whole variable domain, filled in from reference TRBV25-1 and TRBJ2-3, reads EADIYQTPRYLVIGTGKKITLECSQTMGHDKMYWYQQDPGMELHLIHYSYGVNSTEKGDLSSESTVSRIRTEHFPLTLESARPSHTSQYLCASSAPGDTQYFGPGTRLTVL.

The chain has TRBV6-5 and TRBJ2-1; 9 nucleotides agree with TRBD1. The V gene's germline CDR1 is MNHEY and CDR2 SVGAGI. This CDR3 contains 16 residues. Unmatched junction bases numbered 15, after V lost 5 bases and J lost 10 bases. The CDR3 nucleotides are TGTGCCAGCAGTCCCCCCTGGACAGGGGAGTATAGGGAGCAGTTCTTC. Its translation is CASSPPWTGEYREQFF.